This T cell receptor (beta chain) was sequenced in a study of cytomegalovirus exposure and HLA in healthy donors. The PCR employed 60 Vbeta primers together with 13 Jbeta primers. Some clones are missing from TCRdb's copy, which holds only in-frame ones; the method was immunoSEQ multiplex PCR. This listing includes 30,000 to 40,000 clones. Germline values: CDR1 SGHRS, CDR2 YFSETQ. CDR3 length: 19 amino acids. V lost 2 bases to trimming and J lost 1 base; unmatched junction nucleotides: 16. The rearrangement uses TRBV5-1 and TRBJ1-2; 8 positions agree with TRBD1. The clonotype was recovered from a woman aged 40 to 50 in good health and CMV-seropositive. The source material was PBMCs. CDR3 DNA: TGCGCCAGCAGCTTCGGGTTTGGACAGGGAGCTAAGCTTAACTATGGCTACACCTTC. This encodes CASSFGFGQGAKLNYGYTF.